A single sample gave rise to the 6 T cell receptor beta chains below, sequenced in a study of metastatic and nonmetastatic thyroid tumors. TCRdb recomputed clones from the PCR reads via MiXCR. The sample shows about 59,000 clones, around 15% of them seen only once. Each patient went into thyroid surgery without having received any treatment. Sequencing was done on a sample of blood. These receptors originate from a male donor with papillary thyroid cancer or a benign thyroid nodule (not recorded which). Some clones in this sample may be carry-over from other donors' samples.

This clone appeared many times. The chain joins TRBV5-1 to TRBJ1-4; possible D gene TRBD1, 6 bases. The V gene lost 1 base and the J gene lost 13 bases, with 23 bases spanning the gap. CDR3 size: 16 residues. CDR1 and CDR2 from the germline V gene are SGHRS and YFSETQ. CDR3 loop: CASSLSRPKGGVGLFF. The CDR3 DNA reads TGCGCCAGCAGCTTGTCTCGTCCCAAGGGGGGGGTAGGACTGTTTTTT.

Worth noting for this clone: This sequence may be a read error, since a much larger clone differs from it by one base. J is TRBJ1-1 and V is TRBV7-3, with D unresolved. Trimming removed 4 bases at V and 2 bases at J, with 11 bases between. Germline CDR1 and CDR2: SGHTA and FQGTGA. CDR3 length: 14 amino acids. CDR3 sequence: CASSSLGSNTEAFF. CDR3 nucleotide sequence: TGTGCCAGCAGCTCCCTAGGGTCCAACACTGAAGCTTTCTTT.

This clone was picked up many times. The chain combines TRBV28 with TRBJ2-2, with D perhaps matching TRBD1 (7 bases). The CDR3 has 14 residues. Per the germline V gene, CDR1 is MDHEN and CDR2 is SYDVKM. Trimming stripped 10 bases from V and 6 bases from J, with 18 bases between. CDR3 region: CATSWGRGAGELFF. For the CDR3, the DNA is TGTGCCACCAGCTGGGGCAGGGGGGCCGGGGAGCTGTTTTTT.

This clone has only a few counts. A read error is possible here, since a much larger clone lies one base away. The gene calls are TRBV5-1 and TRBJ1-1, with TRBD1 as a possible D gene (5 bases). The CDR3 is 14 amino acids. Trimming took off 2 bases at V and 2 bases at J, with 10 bases between the two ends. Germline V lookup: CDR1 SGHRS, CDR2 YFSETQ. CDR3 DNA sequence: TGCGCCAGCAGCTTCGGGACGGCTAACACTGAAGCTTTCTTT. Translated, it gives CASSFGTANTEAFF.

This clone was observed many times. CDR3 residues: CASSFSNTEAFF. CDR3 coding DNA: TGTGCCAGCAGTTTCTCTAACACTGAAGCTTTCTTT. The chain combines TRBV28 with TRBJ1-1; D is ambiguous. This CDR3 has 12 amino acids. Germline V lookup: CDR1 MDHEN, CDR2 SYDVKM. V lost 3 bases to trimming and J lost 2 bases, with 4 bases between them.

In this sample, this clone turned up many times. This chain uses TRBV4-3 with TRBJ1-1; possibly TRBD1 for D (5 bases). V dropped 3 bases and J dropped 0 bases, with 11 bases sitting between them. The germline gives CDR1 LGHNA, CDR2 YSLEER. This CDR3 contains 15 residues. This CDR3 is CASSQEGQMNTEAFF. The CDR3 nucleotides read TGCGCCAGCAGCCAGGAAGGACAAATGAACACTGAAGCTTTCTTT.